This note documents a single TCR beta chain sequence. The primer mix had 60 Vbeta and 13 Jbeta primers. The method was immunoSEQ multiplex PCR; TCRdb's version includes in-frame clones alone and lacks a portion of them. The sample shows 200,000 to 250,000 clones, about 72% of them seen only once. V shed 4 bases, J shed 8 bases, and the junction held 10 bases outside the gene matches. Germline V gene sequence: CDR1 SGDLS, CDR2 YYNGEE. The CDR3 runs to 15 residues. This record comes from a study of cytomegalovirus exposure and HLA in healthy donors. The rearrangement links TRBV9 to TRBJ1-2; 11 nucleotides line up with TRBD1. The clonotype comes from a male donor in good health and CMV-seronegative. The specimen sequenced was PBMCs. The CDR3 sequence is CASSSGQGAQGGYTF. For the CDR3, the DNA is TGTGCCAGCAGCTCCGGACAGGGGGCGCAGGGGGGCTACACCTTC.